This T cell receptor beta chain was identified in a study of tumor-infiltrating lymphocytes in primary liver carcinoma. Study-level results: Blood had a significantly lower top-250-clone fraction than tumors did (p = 0.039).

With respect to this clonotype: The target antigen is unknown. The junction does not match germline at one end; this may be a read error.

Co-extracted RNA and DNA came from approximately 20-30 mg of unsorted bulk tissue. A primer in the constant region served to generate TCR beta cDNA from roughly 550 ng of total RNA. Libraries covering TCR beta were generated through three nested multiplex PCR rounds (using a slightly modified ARM-PCR). One entry per CDR3 protein results from TCRdb running MiXCR on the multiplex PCR reads. This table holds about 100,000 distinct CDR3 sequences, 55% to 70% found once. The specimen was liver tumor tissue from sampling region 5. Subset noted: tumor region T5, tumor centre. The TCR comes from a woman aged 55-70 years with primary liver carcinoma and hepatitis B virus infection.

The CDR3 DNA sequence: TGTGTCAGCAGCTGGACTAGCGGGACAGAGCGGTTCTTC. Translation gives CVSSWTSGTERFF. This chain connects TRBV11-2 to TRBJ2-1; 12 positions match TRBD2. Germline loops: CDR1 SGHAT, CDR2 FQNNGV. The CDR3 has 13 amino acids.